Presented here are 6 T cell receptor beta chains from one specimen sequenced in a study of blood T cells in healthy people across ages (dated by TCRdb to about 2015). Library preparation employed 5' RACE. This sample was sequenced with an Illumina HiSeq 2500. A second PCR of 7 to 11 cycles was performed with a sample-barcoded 5' primer and a J-beta primer mix. The public reads were run again by TCRdb, first through fastp at Q25 and then through MiXCR, and only productive beta chains were kept. Every entry covers one CDR3 protein and lists the most common genes and DNA from its rows. The sample records 600,000 to 800,000 distinct CDR3 sequences, approximately 52% of which are singletons. The ten most abundant clones make up 13% of the sample. The sample consisted of blood. Receptor source: an elderly woman in good health.

This clonotype was recorded a few times. A clone one base away is much larger, so this may be a read error. This sequence joins TRBV14 and TRBJ2-1, with 7 positions matching TRBD1. Trimming cost V 4 bases and J 13 bases; bases outside gene matches: 10. This CDR3 is built from 13 residues. Looked up from germline, CDR1 is SGHDN and CDR2 is FVKESK. In DNA form, the CDR3 reads TGTGCCAGCAGCCCGGGACAGTCAGAGACCCAGTTCTTC. Amino acid sequence: CASSPGQSETQFF.

The table lists this clonotype with a few counts. The chain joins TRBV20-1 to TRBJ1-2; a possible D gene is TRBD1 (6 bases). V shed 4 bases and J shed 4 bases, with 16 bases lying between them. There are 14 residues in the CDR3. The germline V gene has CDR1 DFQATT and CDR2 SNEGSKA (reference sequence). In nucleotides, the CDR3 is TGCAGTGCTAAAAAACAGGGAGGATTCTATGGCTACACCTTC. Its protein is CSAKKQGGFYGYTF.

This sequence joins TRBV24-1 and TRBJ2-5; no reliable D call. Germline assignment: CDR1 KGHDR and CDR2 SFDVKD. This CDR3 region has 15 residues. The germline V and J ends were trimmed by 3 bases and 5 bases, with 15 bases remaining between them. CDR3: CATSDRRSGLETQYF. The CDR3, as DNA: TGTGCCACCAGTGATCGAAGATCAGGATTGGAGACCCAGTACTTC.

This clonotype was counted ten times or more. This sequence joins TRBV12-3 or TRBV12-4 and TRBJ1-1; a weak D match, TRBD1 (6 bases). Trimming pared 5 bases from V and 6 bases from J, leaving 10 bases between. The CDR3 runs to 12 residues. The CDR3 loop is CASSPRGAEAFF. The CDR3 DNA is TGTGCCAGCAGTCCCAGGGGCGCTGAAGCTTTCTTT.

This chain connects TRBV20-1 to TRBJ1-5; D is ambiguous. Looked up from germline, CDR1 is DFQATT and CDR2 is SNEGSKA (reference sequence). V dropped 0 bases and J dropped 2 bases, with 11 bases sitting between them. The CDR3 contains 15 residues. The CDR3 coding sequence is TGCAGTGCTAGAGATAGTCGCAGTCGCAATCAGCCCCAGCATTTT. Amino acids: CSARDSRSRNQPQHF.

This chain uses TRBV6-2 or TRBV6-3 with TRBJ2-1; 9 positions agree with TRBD1. The J segment lost 6 bases and the V segment lost 5 bases, leaving 5 bases of the junction unmatched. The CDR3 has 14 amino acids. CDR1 is MNHEY and CDR2 is SVGEGT in the germline V gene. The CDR3 sequence is CASSDPGQGNEQFF. CDR3 coding DNA: TGTGCCAGCAGTGATCCGGGACAGGGCAATGAGCAGTTCTTC.